Listed here is a single TCR beta chain. Its antigen is currently unknown. These data originate in a study of cytomegalovirus exposure and HLA in healthy donors. Study-wide context: Genotyping showed approximately 81% of roughly 400 donors falling in the Caucasian-associated ancestry cluster. Study observations and caveats: Most TCR beta V segments were productive about 87% or about 30% of the time in an earlier analysis.

The PCR used 60 Vbeta and 13 Jbeta primers. Under the authors' procedure: A later analysis tallied about 80 million unique TCR beta chains, around 10 million of them shared. The repertoire was sequenced with immunoSEQ multiplex PCR; TCRdb's copy has only in-frame clones and lacks some. V and J calls and clone size are those listed in that table; D and trimming were worked out from the DNA. The sample includes about 190,000 clones, roughly four fifths of them seen just once. V lost 5 bases to trimming and J lost 5 bases; unmatched junction nucleotides: 15. In germline, CDR1 is SGHVS, CDR2 FNYEAQ. The CDR3 is made up of 18 amino acids.

The source material was PBMCs. The clonotype comes from a man younger than 35 in good health and CMV-seronegative. The genes are TRBV7-6 and TRBJ2-2; TRBD2 matches 9 bases. This chain's CDR3 is CASSPILAGGPETGELFF. The CDR3 DNA reads as TGTGCCAGCAGCCCAATCCTGGCGGGGGGGCCCGAGACCGGGGAGCTGTTTTTT.